This TCR beta chain was observed in a study of PD-1 blockade in classical Hodgkin lymphoma (dated by TCRdb to about 2020). Study-level background: The study used CyTOF and TCR beta sequencing to define a peripheral blood immune signature of response to PD-1 blockade in classical Hodgkin lymphoma.

Sequences MGHDK (CDR1) and SYGVNS (CDR2) are obtained from the germline V gene. Including the terminal cysteine and phenylalanine, the CDR3 comprises 12 residues. Only CDR3 DNA is held: 36 bases, read in frame from base 1. V is cut by 8 bases and J by 4 bases, and the space between the germline ends is 9 bases. Remarks on this clone: It lacks a known antigen. No base qualities exist here, and no much larger clone lies one base off it.

Broad study findings and their caveats: Only a single clinical trial cohort was studied, and what caused the repertoire differences, possibly disease activity or prior therapy, remained undefined. Baseline TCR diversity was reported as lower in newly diagnosed patients than in healthy donors, and lower still in relapsed/refractory patients.

This sample's time point label indicates: newly diagnosed, previously untreated cHL patient sample. Using a Miltenyi CD8+ T cell isolation kit, CD8+ T cells were purified from thawed PBMCs through magnetic negative selection. As a comparison group for the relapsed/refractory trial patients, PBMCs were sequenced from patients with newly diagnosed, previously untreated classical Hodgkin lymphoma. Peripheral blood was collected in 8 mL Vacutainer Cell Preparation Tubes, from which PBMCs were isolated by centrifugation and then cryopreserved. Purified CD4+ and CD8+ fractions were prepared only for cases where an additional PBMC sample was available. Magnetically labelled cells were removed on LS columns in a quadroMACS separator, and the flow-through was collected as the purified fraction. The Qiagen DNeasy kit was used to extract genomic DNA both from unsorted PBMCs and from the negatively selected CD4+ and CD8+ fractions. TCR beta CDR3 regions were subjected to amplification by immunoSEQ multiplex PCR with primers that anneal to V and J segments. A synthetic immune receptor repertoire was used to minimize amplification bias, and any residual bias was removed computationally once sequencing was done. The authors processed their data as follows. Repertoire diversity was quantified as the Shannon entropy index using custom Python scripts. Unsorted, CD4+ and CD8+ repertoires were examined separately, except in combined analyses, for which CD4+ and CD8+ sequences were merged in silico. TCRdb re-hosts the immuneACCESS table, in-frame sequences only. Its copies lack some clones; in the studies checked, an unresolved V gene accounts for under half of them, and the cause for the rest is not known. That table gives V, J and clone size, and the DNA gave D and trimming. Across this sample there are some 5,700 clones, with 80% to 90% seen only once. The ten largest make up 13% to 15% of the sample.

Material for sequencing was CD8+ T cells from blood. The chain was built from TRBV25-1 and TRBJ2-1, with the D gene too uncertain to name. This clonotype was obtained from a human donor with classical Hodgkin lymphoma. The encoded CDR3 is CASEQDYNEQFF. The DNA sequence is given as TGTGCCAGCGAGCAGGATTACAATGAGCAGTTCTTC.